This T cell receptor beta chain stems from a study of control samples from healthy donors and cancer patients. V was trimmed by 7 bases and J by 6 bases, leaving 10 bases between them. This CDR3 is 13 amino acids long. Data came from immunoSEQ multiplex PCR; TCRdb stores just in-frame clones and leaves some out. This sample yields about 45,000 clones, of which more than 85% are seen a single time; roughly a fifth belongs to the top ten. The rearrangement links TRBV12-3 or TRBV12-4 to TRBJ1-6; TRBD1 might be the D (6 bases). Sequenced material: PBMCs. This sequence originates from a woman aged 40 to 50 with head and neck cancer. This CDR3 reads CASIWTANSPLHF. CDR3 coding DNA: TGTGCCAGCATTTGGACAGCTAATTCACCCCTCCACTTT.